This T cell receptor (beta chain) comes out of a study of CD8 T cells in ankylosing spondylitis. Study-wide results and limits: Matched ankylosing spondylitis synovial fluid reportedly showed significant enrichment of disease-linked clones. Some motif variants were previously reported in reactive arthritis synovial fluid and blood.

This clonotype has only a few counts. The antigen remains undetermined. Between the trimmed V and J ends, which lost 0 bases and 9 bases, there was a span of 15 bases. Germline assignment: CDR1 DFQATT and CDR2 SNEGSKA (reference sequence). There are 13 residues in the CDR3. As the method for making TCR beta libraries, quantitative 5'-RACE with molecular barcodes was used. TCRdb fed the 5' RACE reads into MiXCR, producing one record per CDR3 protein. Here the sample spans about 140,000 distinct CDR3 sequences, around 32% being singletons. This sequence was found in a male donor with ankylosing spondylitis. The sequencing sample was made of synovial fluid, either unsorted or a sorted T cell fraction (not recorded which). The chain couples TRBV20-1 to TRBJ2-7; a weak D match, TRBD1 (6 bases). The CDR3 sequence: CSAREQTGKGQYF. CDR3 bases: TGCAGTGCTAGAGAGCAAACAGGGAAGGGGCAGTACTTC.